The following is a TCR beta chain sequence with its context. The sample is drawn from a study of control samples from healthy donors and cancer patients. TCRdb's copy holds only in-frame clones and misses some; the assay was immunoSEQ multiplex PCR. In the table there are around 82,000 clones, about 89% of which are singletons. The V end was cut by 5 bases, the J end by 4 bases, with 13 bases between. The CDR3 runs 14 residues. Looked up from germline, CDR1 is LNHDA and CDR2 is SQIVND (reference sequence). The sequenced sample was blood. The chain combines TRBV19 with TRBJ2-3; possibly TRBD2 for D (6 bases). This sequence originates from a man in his fifties or sixties in good health. CDR3 bases: TGTGCCAGTAGTGATCTCCTAGCGTCAGATACGCAGTATTTT. It encodes CASSDLLASDTQYF.